This T cell receptor (beta chain) was sequenced during a study of control samples from healthy donors and cancer patients. With V trimmed by 4 bases and J by 3 bases, 8 bases remained unmatched. From germline, CDR1 is LGHNT and CDR2 FRNRAP. This CDR3 is built from 16 residues. Data came from immunoSEQ multiplex PCR; TCRdb stores just in-frame clones and leaves some out. The sample contains roughly 73,000 clones, over 80% of which appear only once. The rearrangement uses TRBV12-5 and TRBJ2-3, with TRBD1 identical over 9 bases. The sequenced material came from blood. The receptor comes from a woman aged 55-69 years in good health. This CDR3 is CASGSTGTGRTDTQYF. Written as DNA, the CDR3 is TGTGCTAGTGGTTCCACCGGGACAGGGCGGACAGATACGCAGTATTTT.